A single sample gave rise to the 19 T cell receptor beta chains below, sequenced in a study of T cell changes during pregnancy in multiple sclerosis (dated by TCRdb to between 2018 and 2021). The library was built by means of the immunoSEQ multiplex PCR assay. Held by TCRdb, this immuneACCESS table contains in-frame sequences only and omits some clones. Under half of the omission traces to an unresolved V gene where checked; the cause of the rest is unknown. The sample table contains about 100,000 clones; only one count was recorded for less than 95% of them. The ten biggest clones cover about 0.75% of the sample. The source was peripheral blood, collected in the second trimester of pregnancy. These receptors all come from a female donor in good health, enrolled as a control in a pregnancy study.

V usage is TRBV5-4 and J usage is TRBJ2-1, with TRBD2 matching 7 bases. In germline, CDR1 is SGHNT, CDR2 YYREEE (reference sequence). The CDR3 spans 17 residues. The V segment lost 4 bases and the J segment 4 bases; nucleotides outside the gene matches: 14. CDR3 amino acids: CASSPPGEGRSYNEQFF. The CDR3 DNA reads TGTGCCAGCAGCCCTCCGGGGGAGGGGCGTTCGTACAATGAGCAGTTCTTC.

The gene calls are TRBV10-3 and TRBJ1-2; TRBD1 might be the D (6 bases). The CDR3 is made up of 16 amino acids. Germline V gene lookup returns CDR1 ENHRY and CDR2 SYGVKD. The germline V and J ends were trimmed by 4 bases and 6 bases, with 21 bases remaining between them. The CDR3, as DNA: TGTGCCATCAGTGTGGGGGAAGGGTTGGGGGCTGATGGCTACACCTTC. This codes for CAISVGEGLGADGYTF.

This clone turned up a few times. The rearrangement links TRBV6-5 to TRBJ1-1, with TRBD1 matching 9 bases. Unmatched junction bases numbered 5, after V lost 8 bases and J lost 1 base. The CDR3 totals 14 residues. Germline V CDR1 and CDR2: MNHEY, SVGAGI. CDR3 sequence: CASRRTGENTEAFF. As DNA, the CDR3 is TGTGCCAGCCGGCGGACAGGGGAGAACACTGAAGCTTTCTTT.

The gene calls are TRBV15 and TRBJ2-3; the match to TRBD1 covers 11 bases. Looked up from germline, CDR1 is LNHNV and CDR2 is YYDKDF (reference sequence). J gave up 2 bases and V 3 bases, and 4 bases lay outside the gene matches. There are 16 residues in the CDR3. Written as DNA, the CDR3 is TGTGCCACCAGCAGGGACAGGGGGCGTTTCACAGATACGCAGTATTTT. Its translation is CATSRDRGRFTDTQYF.

This sequence joins TRBV10-3 and TRBJ1-6; D is unresolved. The CDR3 contains 17 residues. V lost 0 bases and J 3 bases, leaving 12 bases between the germline ends. Germline CDR1 reads ENHRY; CDR2 reads SYGVKD. The CDR3 here is CAISESMGSLYNSPLHF. As DNA, the CDR3 is TGTGCCATCAGTGAGTCGATGGGCAGTCTCTATAATTCACCCCTCCACTTT.

This clone is categorized as medium-sized. The genes are TRBV6-4 and TRBJ1-1; 11 bases fit TRBD1. The germline V gene encodes CDR1 MRHNA and CDR2 SNTAGT. The CDR3 contains 16 residues. The J segment lost 9 bases and the V segment lost 3 bases, leaving 12 bases of the junction unmatched. In DNA form, the CDR3 reads TGTGCCAGCAGTGAGTCCCCCGGGACAGGGGGAGGGAAAGCTTTCTTT. Protein: CASSESPGTGGGKAFF.

V usage is TRBV4-1 and J usage is TRBJ1-5; 12 bases line up with TRBD1. The trim removed 3 bases at V and 2 bases at J, leaving 14 bases unmatched. Looked up from germline, CDR1 is MGHRA and CDR2 is YSYEKL. The CDR3 covers 20 residues. CDR3 sequence reads: CASSQVRGTGGGQRNQPQHF. The CDR3 DNA is TGCGCCAGCAGCCAGGTGCGCGGGACAGGGGGCGGCCAGCGCAATCAGCCCCAGCATTTT.

This chain joins TRBV7-2 and TRBJ1-2, with a weak D call TRBD1 (5 bases). The germline V gene encodes CDR1 SGHTA and CDR2 FQGNSA. This CDR3 is 15 amino acids long. V lost 2 bases to trimming and J lost 8 bases, with 18 bases between them. The CDR3, as DNA: TGTGCCAGCAGCTTATACATCACGGGGGATGGGGGCTACACCTTC. Amino acids: CASSLYITGDGGYTF.

This chain joins TRBV14 and TRBJ2-1; 10 positions agree with TRBD2. Germline V gives CDR1 SGHDN, CDR2 FVKESK. J was trimmed by 4 bases and V by 0 bases; bases with no gene match: 3. The CDR3 covers 16 residues. The CDR3: CASSQDLSGRYNEQFF. CDR3 coding DNA: TGTGCCAGCAGCCAAGATCTTAGCGGGAGGTACAATGAGCAGTTCTTC.

This sequence joins TRBV5-1 and TRBJ2-5, with 8 nucleotides matching TRBD2. Per germline, CDR1 SGHRS and CDR2 YFSETQ. This CDR3 has 18 amino acids. The junction had 12 bases not matched to a gene; V was cut back by 0 bases and J by 2 bases. CDR3 sequence (DNA): TGCGCCAGCAGCTTGGCCGTTGGCGGGGGGACCTCACAAGAGACCCAGTACTTC. It encodes CASSLAVGGGTSQETQYF.

The J gene is TRBJ2-3, the V gene TRBV7-6; 10 bases are a match to TRBD2. V gave up 5 bases and J gave up 5 bases; unmatched junction bases: 7. The CDR3 contains 15 residues. Per the germline V gene, CDR1 is SGHVS and CDR2 is FNYEAQ. The CDR3 spells CASSRSGGAVDTQYF. CDR3 bases: TGTGCCAGCAGCCGCAGCGGGGGGGCGGTAGATACGCAGTATTTT.

The chain recombines TRBV6-5 with TRBJ2-7; 7 bases map to TRBD1. The J segment lost 1 base and the V segment lost 7 bases, leaving 10 bases of the junction unmatched. Per the germline V gene, CDR1 is MNHEY and CDR2 is SVGAGI. The CDR3 consists of 15 residues. The CDR3 spells CASTPDRAESYEQYF. As DNA, the CDR3 is TGTGCCAGCACGCCAGACAGGGCTGAATCCTACGAGCAGTACTTC.

The gene calls are TRBV7-9 and TRBJ1-2; D is perhaps TRBD1 (6 bases). This CDR3 contains 12 residues. V gave up 1 base and J gave up 7 bases, with 7 bases separating them. Looked up from germline, CDR1 is SEHNR and CDR2 is FQNEAQ (reference sequence). CDR3 residues: CASSLGGGGYTF. In nucleotides, the CDR3 is TGTGCCAGCAGCTTAGGAGGGGGTGGCTACACCTTC.

The rearrangement links TRBV28 to TRBJ2-6; the D gene is possibly TRBD1 (5 bases). This CDR3 contains 15 residues. V was shortened by 2 bases and J by 2 bases, with 7 bases between the two germline ends. CDR1 MDHEN and CDR2 SYDVKM come from the germline V gene. In DNA form, the CDR3 reads TGTGCCAGCAGTTTAAGGGGCACTGGGGCCAACGTCCTGACTTTC. It is translated as CASSLRGTGANVLTF. The variable domain in full, with the rest retrieved from reference TRBV28 and TRBJ2-6, is DVKVTQSSRYLVKRTGEKVFLECVQDMDHENMFWYRQDPGLGLRLIYFSYDVKMKEKGDIPEGYSVSREKKERFSLILESASTNQTSMYLCASSLRGTGANVLTFGAGSRLTVL.

This clone has a single count. This sequence joins TRBV9 and TRBJ1-4, with 7 bases identical to TRBD1. CDR1 and CDR2 from the germline V gene are SGDLS and YYNGEE. The CDR3 covers 16 residues. Unmatched junction bases numbered 9, after V lost 4 bases and J lost 3 bases. CDR3 region: CASSSPRDSANEKLFF. The DNA for the CDR3 is TGTGCCAGCAGCTCACCCCGGGACAGCGCTAATGAAAAACTGTTTTTT.

The sample holds one count of this clone. The V gene is TRBV5-4, the J gene TRBJ2-7; D is perhaps TRBD2 (5 bases). Germline V CDR1 and CDR2: SGHNT, YYREEE (reference sequence). V lost 0 bases to trimming and J lost 1 base, with 11 bases between them. This CDR3 is 15 amino acids long. The CDR3 DNA sequence: TGTGCCAGCAGCTTGGCGGGGATAGGGTCCTACGAGCAGTACTTC. It codes for CASSLAGIGSYEQYF.

This clone occurred once. This chain links TRBV5-1 with TRBJ2-3, with TRBD2 matching 9 bases. Germline V lookup: CDR1 SGHRS, CDR2 YFSETQ. V trimming: 1 base; J trimming: 1 base; junction bases outside the gene matches: 10. The CDR3 length is 18 residues. CDR3 in DNA: TGCGCCAGCAGCTTGACACTAGCGGGCCGTTCCGGCACAGATACGCAGTATTTT. It codes for CASSLTLAGRSGTDTQYF.

The chain employs TRBV7-8 and TRBJ1-6, with TRBD1 identical over 8 bases. CDR1 SGHVS and CDR2 FQNEAQ come from the germline V gene. The trim removed 3 bases at V and 8 bases at J, leaving 6 bases unmatched. There are 15 residues in the CDR3. The CDR3 DNA follows: TGTGCCAGCAGCTTCAGGACAGGGAGATATTCACCCCTCCACTTT. Protein: CASSFRTGRYSPLHF.

This chain's CDR3 is CASSLVTASNQPQHF. The CDR3 DNA follows: TGTGCCAGCAGCTTGGTCACAGCTAGCAATCAGCCCCAGCATTTT. The chain links TRBV7-2 to TRBJ1-5, with D unresolved. The CDR3 has 15 residues. The germline V gene has CDR1 SGHTA and CDR2 FQGNSA. V lost 3 bases, J lost 0 bases, and 9 bases lay in between.